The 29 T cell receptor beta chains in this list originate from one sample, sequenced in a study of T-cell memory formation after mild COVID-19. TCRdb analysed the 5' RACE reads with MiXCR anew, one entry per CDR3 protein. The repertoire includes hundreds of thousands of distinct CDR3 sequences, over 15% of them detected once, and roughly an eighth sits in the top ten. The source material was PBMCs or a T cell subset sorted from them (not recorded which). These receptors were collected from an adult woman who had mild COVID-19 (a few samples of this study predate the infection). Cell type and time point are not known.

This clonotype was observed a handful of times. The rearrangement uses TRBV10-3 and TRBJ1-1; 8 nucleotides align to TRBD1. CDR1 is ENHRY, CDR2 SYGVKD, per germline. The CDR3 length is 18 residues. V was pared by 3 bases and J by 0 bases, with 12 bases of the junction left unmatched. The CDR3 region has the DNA TGTGCCATCAGTGACCCGAGGACAGGGATAGGTTTGAACACTGAAGCTTTCTTT. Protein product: CAISDPRTGIGLNTEAFF.

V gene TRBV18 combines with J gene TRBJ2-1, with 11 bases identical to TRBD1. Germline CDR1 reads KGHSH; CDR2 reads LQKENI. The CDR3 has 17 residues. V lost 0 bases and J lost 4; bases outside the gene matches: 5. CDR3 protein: CASSPPGTGGFYNEQFF. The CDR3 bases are TGTGCCAGCTCACCACCGGGGACAGGGGGATTTTACAATGAGCAGTTCTTC.

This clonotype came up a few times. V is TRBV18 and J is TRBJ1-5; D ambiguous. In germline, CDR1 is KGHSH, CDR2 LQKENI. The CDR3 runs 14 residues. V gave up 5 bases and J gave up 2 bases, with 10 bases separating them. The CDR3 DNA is TGTGCCAGCTCAGATTCTGGAGGCAATCAGCCCCAGCATTTT. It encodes CASSDSGGNQPQHF.

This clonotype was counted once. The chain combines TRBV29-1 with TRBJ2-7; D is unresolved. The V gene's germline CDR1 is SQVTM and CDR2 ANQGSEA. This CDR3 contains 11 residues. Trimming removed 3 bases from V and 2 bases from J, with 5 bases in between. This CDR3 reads CSVEVTYEQYF. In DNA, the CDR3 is TGCAGCGTTGAGGTGACCTACGAGCAGTACTTC.

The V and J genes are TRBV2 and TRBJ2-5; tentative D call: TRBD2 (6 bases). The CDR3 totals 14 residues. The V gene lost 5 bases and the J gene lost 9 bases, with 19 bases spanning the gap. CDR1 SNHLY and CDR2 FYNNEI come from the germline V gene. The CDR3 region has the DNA TGTGCCAGCAGTCTAGACGGGACTCCCGGAGCCCAGTACTTC. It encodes CASSLDGTPGAQYF.

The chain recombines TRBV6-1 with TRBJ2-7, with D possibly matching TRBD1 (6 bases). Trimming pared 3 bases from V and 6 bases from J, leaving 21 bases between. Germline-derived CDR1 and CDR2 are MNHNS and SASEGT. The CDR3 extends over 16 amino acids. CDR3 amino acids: CASSESVGKGVGEQYF. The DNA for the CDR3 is TGTGCCAGCAGTGAGTCCGTCGGGAAGGGGGTAGGCGAGCAGTACTTC.

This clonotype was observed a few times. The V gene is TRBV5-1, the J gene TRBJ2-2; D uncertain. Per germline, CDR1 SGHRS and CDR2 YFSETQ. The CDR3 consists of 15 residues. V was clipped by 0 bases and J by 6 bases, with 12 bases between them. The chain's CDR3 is CASSLELNIPGELFF. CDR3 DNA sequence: TGCGCCAGCAGCTTGGAACTGAATATCCCCGGGGAGCTGTTTTTT.

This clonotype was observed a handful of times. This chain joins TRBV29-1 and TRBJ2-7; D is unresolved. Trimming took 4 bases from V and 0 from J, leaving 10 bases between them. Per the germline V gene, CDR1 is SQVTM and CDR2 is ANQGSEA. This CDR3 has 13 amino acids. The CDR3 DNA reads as TGCAGCGTTGTCCCCCCAGGCTCCTACGAGCAGTACTTC. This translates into CSVVPPGSYEQYF.

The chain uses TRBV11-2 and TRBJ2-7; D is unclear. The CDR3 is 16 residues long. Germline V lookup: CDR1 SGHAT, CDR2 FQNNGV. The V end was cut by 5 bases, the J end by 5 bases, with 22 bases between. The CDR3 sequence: CASSPSGWDVPDEQYF. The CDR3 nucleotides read TGTGCCAGCAGCCCCAGTGGGTGGGATGTACCAGACGAGCAGTACTTC. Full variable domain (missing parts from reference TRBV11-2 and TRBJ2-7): EAGVAQSPRYKIIEKRQSVAFWCNPISGHATLYWYQQILGQGPKLLIQFQNNGVVDDSQLPKDRFSAERLKGVDSTLKIQPAKLEDSAVYLCASSPSGWDVPDEQYFGPGTRLTVT.

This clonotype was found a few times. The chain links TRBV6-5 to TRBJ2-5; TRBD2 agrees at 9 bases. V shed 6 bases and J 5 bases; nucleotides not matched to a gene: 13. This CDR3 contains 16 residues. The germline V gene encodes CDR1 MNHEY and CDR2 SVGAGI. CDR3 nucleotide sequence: TGTGCCAGCAGCCTCCGGGTAGCGGGGGCCATGGAGACCCAGTACTTC. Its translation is CASSLRVAGAMETQYF.

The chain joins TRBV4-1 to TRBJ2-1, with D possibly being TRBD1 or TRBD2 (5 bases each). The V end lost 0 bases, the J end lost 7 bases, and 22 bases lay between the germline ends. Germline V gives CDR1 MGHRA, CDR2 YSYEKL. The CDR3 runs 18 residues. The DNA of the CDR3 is TGCGCCAGCAGCCAAGACCCCCCGGCCACGGGGCCTAGTAATGAGCAGTTCTTC. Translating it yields CASSQDPPATGPSNEQFF.

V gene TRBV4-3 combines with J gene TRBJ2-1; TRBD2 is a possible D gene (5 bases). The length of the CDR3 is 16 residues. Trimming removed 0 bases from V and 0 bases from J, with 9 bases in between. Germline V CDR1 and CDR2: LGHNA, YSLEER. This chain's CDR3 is CASSQDRTRSYNEQFF. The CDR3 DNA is TGCGCCAGCAGCCAAGATCGGACTCGCTCCTACAATGAGCAGTTCTTC.

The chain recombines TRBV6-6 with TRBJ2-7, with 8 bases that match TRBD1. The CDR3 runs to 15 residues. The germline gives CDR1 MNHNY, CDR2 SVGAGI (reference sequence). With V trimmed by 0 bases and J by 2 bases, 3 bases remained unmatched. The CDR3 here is CASSYSTGGTYEQYF. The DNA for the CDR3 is TGTGCCAGCAGTTACTCAACAGGGGGAACCTACGAGCAGTACTTC.

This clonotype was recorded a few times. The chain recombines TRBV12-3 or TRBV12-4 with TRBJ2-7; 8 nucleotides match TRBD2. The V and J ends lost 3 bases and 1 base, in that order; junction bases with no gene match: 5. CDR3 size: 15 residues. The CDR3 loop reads CASSFSGGRSYEQYF. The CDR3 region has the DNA TGTGCCAGCAGTTTCTCGGGCGGGAGGTCCTACGAGCAGTACTTC.

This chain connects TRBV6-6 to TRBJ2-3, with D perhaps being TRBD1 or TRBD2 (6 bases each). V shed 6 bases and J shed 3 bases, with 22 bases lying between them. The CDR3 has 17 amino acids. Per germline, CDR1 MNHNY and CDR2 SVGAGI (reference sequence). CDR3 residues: CASRSRTDLGGTDTQYF. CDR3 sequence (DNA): TGTGCCAGCAGATCTCGCACGGATCTAGGGGGGACAGATACGCAGTATTTT.

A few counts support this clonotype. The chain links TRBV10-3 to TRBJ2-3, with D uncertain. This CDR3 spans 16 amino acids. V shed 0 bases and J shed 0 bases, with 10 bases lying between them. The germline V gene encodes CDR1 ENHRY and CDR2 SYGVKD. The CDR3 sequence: CAISESSTKSTDTQYF. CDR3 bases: TGTGCCATCAGTGAGTCCTCAACAAAAAGCACAGATACGCAGTATTTT.

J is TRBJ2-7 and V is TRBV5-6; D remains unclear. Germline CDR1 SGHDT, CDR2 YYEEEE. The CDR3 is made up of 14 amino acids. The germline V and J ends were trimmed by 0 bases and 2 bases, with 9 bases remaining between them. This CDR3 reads CASSLGYKAYEQYF. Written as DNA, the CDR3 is TGTGCCAGCAGCTTGGGGTACAAAGCCTACGAGCAGTACTTC.

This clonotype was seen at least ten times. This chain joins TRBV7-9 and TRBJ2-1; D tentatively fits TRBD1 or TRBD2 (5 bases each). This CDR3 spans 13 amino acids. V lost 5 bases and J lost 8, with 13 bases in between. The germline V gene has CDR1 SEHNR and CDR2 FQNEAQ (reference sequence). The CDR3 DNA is TGTGCCAGCAGCCCCTGGGGGAGCGATGAGCAGTTCTTC. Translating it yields CASSPWGSDEQFF.

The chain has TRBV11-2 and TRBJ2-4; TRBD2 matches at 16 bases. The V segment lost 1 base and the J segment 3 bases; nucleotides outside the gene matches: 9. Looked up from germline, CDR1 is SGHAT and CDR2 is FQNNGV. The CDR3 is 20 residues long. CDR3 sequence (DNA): TGTGCCAGCAGCTTAGGTCCCGGGACTAGCGGGGGGGCCGGCAAAAACATTCAGTACTTC. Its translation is CASSLGPGTSGGAGKNIQYF.

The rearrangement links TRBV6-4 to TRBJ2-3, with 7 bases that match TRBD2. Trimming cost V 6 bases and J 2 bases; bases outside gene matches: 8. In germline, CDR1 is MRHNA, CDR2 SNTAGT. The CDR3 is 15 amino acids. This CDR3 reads CASSRSGEDTDTQYF. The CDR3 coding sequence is TGTGCCAGCAGCCGAAGCGGGGAAGACACAGATACGCAGTATTTT.

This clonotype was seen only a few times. This chain's CDR3 is CASSPPLAGVYYNEQFF. DNA for the CDR3: TGTGCCAGCAGTCCGCCGCTAGCGGGGGTGTATTACAATGAGCAGTTCTTC. This chain connects TRBV27 to TRBJ2-1; 10 bases align to TRBD2. Unmatched junction bases numbered 11, after V lost 5 bases and J lost 4 bases. The length of the CDR3 is 17 residues. Per germline, CDR1 MNHEY and CDR2 SMNVEV (reference sequence).

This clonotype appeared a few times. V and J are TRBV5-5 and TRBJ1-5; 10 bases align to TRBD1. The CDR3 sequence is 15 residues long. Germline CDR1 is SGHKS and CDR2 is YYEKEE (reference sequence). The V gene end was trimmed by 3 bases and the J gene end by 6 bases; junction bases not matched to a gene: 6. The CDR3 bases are TGTGCCAGCAGCTCCGGGACAGGGGTCGGTCAGCCCCAGCATTTT. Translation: CASSSGTGVGQPQHF.

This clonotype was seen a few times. CDR3 in amino acids: CASSLAGGVRGEQFF. The CDR3 bases are TGTGCCAGCAGCTTAGCGGGTGGCGTGAGGGGTGAGCAGTTCTTC. V and J are TRBV7-6 and TRBJ2-1; D tentatively fits TRBD1 or TRBD2 (5 bases each). The germline V and J ends were trimmed by 0 bases and 9 bases, with 15 bases remaining between them. From germline, CDR1 is SGHVS and CDR2 FNYEAQ. The CDR3 has 15 amino acids. Complete variable domain (other parts from reference TRBV7-6 and TRBJ2-1): GAGVSQSPRYKVTKRGQDVALRCDPISGHVSLYWYRQALGQGPEFLTYFNYEAQQDKSGLPNDRFSAERPEGSISTLTIQRTEQRDSAMYRCASSLAGGVRGEQFFGPGTRLTVL.

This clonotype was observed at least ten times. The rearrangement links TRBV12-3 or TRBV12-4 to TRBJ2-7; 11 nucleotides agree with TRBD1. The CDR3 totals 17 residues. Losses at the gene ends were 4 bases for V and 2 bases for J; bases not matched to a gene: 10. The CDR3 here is CASSSAGTGGFAYEQYF. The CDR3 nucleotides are TGTGCCAGCAGTTCTGCCGGGACAGGGGGTTTTGCCTACGAGCAGTACTTC.

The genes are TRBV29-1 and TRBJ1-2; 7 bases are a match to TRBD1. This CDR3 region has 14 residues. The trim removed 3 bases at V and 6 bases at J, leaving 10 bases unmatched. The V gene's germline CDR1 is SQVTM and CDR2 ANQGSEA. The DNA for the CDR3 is TGCAGCGTTGACGTGTTACGGGACAGTCATGGCTACACCTTC. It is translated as CSVDVLRDSHGYTF.

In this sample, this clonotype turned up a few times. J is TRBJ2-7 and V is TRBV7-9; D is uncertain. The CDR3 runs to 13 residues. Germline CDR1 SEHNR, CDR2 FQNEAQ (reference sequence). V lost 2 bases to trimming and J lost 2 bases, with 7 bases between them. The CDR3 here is CASSLSKAYEQYF. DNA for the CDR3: TGTGCCAGCAGCTTATCGAAAGCCTACGAGCAGTACTTC.

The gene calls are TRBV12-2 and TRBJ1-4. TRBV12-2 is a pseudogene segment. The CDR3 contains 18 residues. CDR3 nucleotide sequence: TGTGCAAGTCTGGCCTGGCTAAGATCGAGCGCAACTAATGAAAAACTGTTTTTT. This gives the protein CASLAWLRSSATNEKLFF.

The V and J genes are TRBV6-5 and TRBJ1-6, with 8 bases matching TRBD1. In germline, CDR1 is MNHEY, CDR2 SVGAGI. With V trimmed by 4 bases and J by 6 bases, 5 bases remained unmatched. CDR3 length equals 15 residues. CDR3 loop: CASSLTGEGNSPLHF. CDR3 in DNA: TGTGCCAGCAGTTTGACAGGGGAGGGTAATTCACCCCTCCACTTT.

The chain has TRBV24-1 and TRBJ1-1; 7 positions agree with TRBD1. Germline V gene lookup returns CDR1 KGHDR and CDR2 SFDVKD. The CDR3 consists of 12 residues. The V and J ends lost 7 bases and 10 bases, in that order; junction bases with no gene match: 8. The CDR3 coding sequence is TGTGCCACCAGGAGACAGGGAAGGGTAGCTTTCTTT. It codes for CATRRQGRVAFF.